The T cell receptor (beta chain) described here comes from a study of T cell changes during pregnancy in multiple sclerosis. This clone came up once. Per the germline V gene, CDR1 is SGHNT and CDR2 is YYREEE (reference sequence). This CDR3 has 15 amino acids. Germline trimming cut 1 base from V and 8 bases from J; bases unmatched to any gene: 6. This table comes from immunoSEQ multiplex PCR, and its TCRdb copy is limited to in-frame clones, with some not included. The table shows 40,000 to 50,000 clones, with approximately 94% occurring only once. Sequencing was performed on CD4+ T cells from peripheral blood mononuclear cells, taken in the third trimester of pregnancy. This chain links TRBV5-4 with TRBJ1-4, with 9 positions matching TRBD1. The TCR was taken from a female donor with multiple sclerosis, enrolled in a pregnancy study. CDR3 sequence reads: CASSLTTGGEEKLFF. CDR3 nucleotides: TGTGCCAGCAGCTTGACCACAGGGGGCGAAGAAAAACTGTTTTTT.